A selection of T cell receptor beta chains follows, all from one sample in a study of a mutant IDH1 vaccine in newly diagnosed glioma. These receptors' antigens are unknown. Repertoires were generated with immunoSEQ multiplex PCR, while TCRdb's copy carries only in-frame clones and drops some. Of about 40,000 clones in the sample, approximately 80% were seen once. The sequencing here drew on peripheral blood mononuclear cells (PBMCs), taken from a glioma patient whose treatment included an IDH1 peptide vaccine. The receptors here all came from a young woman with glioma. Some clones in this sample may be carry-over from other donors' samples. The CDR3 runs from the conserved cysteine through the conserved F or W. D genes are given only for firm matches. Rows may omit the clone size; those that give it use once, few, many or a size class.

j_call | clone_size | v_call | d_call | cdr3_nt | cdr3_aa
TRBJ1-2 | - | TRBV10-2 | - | TGCGCCAGCAGTGAGTGGGACACCAACAACTATGGCTACACCTTC | CASSEWDTNNYGYTF
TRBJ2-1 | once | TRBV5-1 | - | TGCGCCAGCAGCTTCCGGGGAGAGCAGTTCTTC | CASSFRGEQFF
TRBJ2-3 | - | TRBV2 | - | TGTGCCAGCAGTGAAACAGGGTTTCAGGCAGATACGCAGTATTTT | CASSETGFQADTQYF
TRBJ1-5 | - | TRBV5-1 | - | TGCGCCAGCAGCTCTCGGAAATTCCTAAGCAATCAGCCCCAGCATTTT | CASSSRKFLSNQPQHF
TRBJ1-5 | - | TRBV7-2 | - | TGTGCCAGCAGCTTATGGGTGTCCGTGAATAGCAATCAGCCCCAGCATTTT | CASSLWVSVNSNQPQHF
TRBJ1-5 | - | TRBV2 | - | TGTGCCAGCAGTTGGACAGGCAATCAGCCCCAGCATTTT | CASSWTGNQPQHF
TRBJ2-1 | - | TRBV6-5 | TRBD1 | TGTGCCAGCAGTTACGCCGGGACAGGGCCTTACAATGAGCAGTTCTTC | CASSYAGTGPYNEQFF
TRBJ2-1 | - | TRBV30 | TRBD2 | TGTGTACTAGCGGGAGCCTGGAATGAGCAGTTCTTC | CVLAGAWNEQFF
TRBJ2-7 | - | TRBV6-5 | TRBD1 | TGTGCCAGCAGTCCAGACCGGGACAGACCCTACGAGCAGTACTTC | CASSPDRDRPYEQYF
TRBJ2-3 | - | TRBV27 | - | TGTGCCAGCAGTTTTGGGGTTTCGCAGTATTTT | CASSFGVSQYF
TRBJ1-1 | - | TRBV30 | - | TGTGCCTGGAGTGTTAAGGGAATGAACACTGAAGCTTTCTTT | CAWSVKGMNTEAFF
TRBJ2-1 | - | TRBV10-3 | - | TGTGCCATCGCCGGGTGGACAATTAGGGGGAATGAGCAGTTCTTC | CAIAGWTIRGNEQFF
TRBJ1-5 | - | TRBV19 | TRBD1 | TGTGCCAGTACCGACAGGGGGCAGGGTAATCAGCCCCAGCATTTT | CASTDRGQGNQPQHF
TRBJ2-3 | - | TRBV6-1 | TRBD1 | TGTGCCAGCGGTGGGACAGGGATTGGGCAAGATACGCAGTATTTT | CASGGTGIGQDTQYF
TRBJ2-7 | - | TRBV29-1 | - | TGCAGCGTTGAAGGCGGGAAACCCTACGAGCAGTACTTC | CSVEGGKPYEQYF
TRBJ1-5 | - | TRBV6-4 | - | TGTGCCAGCAGTCAGGGACCCGCTCAGCCCCAGCATTTT | CASSQGPAQPQHF
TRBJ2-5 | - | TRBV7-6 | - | TGTGCCAGCAGCTTAGTATCAGGGGAGACCCAGTACTTC | CASSLVSGETQYF
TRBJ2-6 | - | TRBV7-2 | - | TGTGCCAGCAGCCCCAGTTTGAGCTCTGGGGCCAACGTCCTGACTTTC | CASSPSLSSGANVLTF
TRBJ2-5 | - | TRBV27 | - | TGTGCCAGCAGTTCCACCCCGGGACACCAGAGGGAGACCCAGTACTTC | CASSSTPGHQRETQYF
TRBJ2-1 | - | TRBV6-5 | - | TGTGCCAGCAGCGCCCTGGGGAGCTCCTACAATGAGCAGTTCTTC | CASSALGSSYNEQFF
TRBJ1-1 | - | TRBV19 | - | TGTGCCAGTAGTATAAGACTGGGGGGCACTGAAGCTTTCTTT | CASSIRLGGTEAFF
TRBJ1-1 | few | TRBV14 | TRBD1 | TGTGCCAGCAGCCCCCCCGGGACAGCCTACACTGAAGCTTTCTTT | CASSPPGTAYTEAFF
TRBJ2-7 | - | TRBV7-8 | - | TGTGCCAGCAGCGAGACTACGGGGGTCGGCTACGAGCAGTACTTC | CASSETTGVGYEQYF
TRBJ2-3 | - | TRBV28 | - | TGTGCCAGCAGTTTAGGAGCAGGAGGAGATACGCAGTATTTT | CASSLGAGGDTQYF
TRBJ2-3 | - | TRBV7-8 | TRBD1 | TGTGCCAGCAGCTTAAGGGGGCAAGATACGCAGTATTTT | CASSLRGQDTQYF
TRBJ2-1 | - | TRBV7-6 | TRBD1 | TGTGCCAGCAGCCAGGACAGGGGGCCTCGGAATGAGCAGTTCTTC | CASSQDRGPRNEQFF
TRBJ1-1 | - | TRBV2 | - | TGTGCCAGCAGTGAGGACAGCTTCACTGAAGCTTTCTTT | CASSEDSFTEAFF
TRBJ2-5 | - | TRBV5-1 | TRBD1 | TGCGCCAGCAGCTTCGGACAGGCACAAGAGACCCAGTACTTC | CASSFGQAQETQYF
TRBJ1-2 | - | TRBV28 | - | TGTGCCAGCAGTTTATCTGCCTATGGCTACACCTTC | CASSLSAYGYTF